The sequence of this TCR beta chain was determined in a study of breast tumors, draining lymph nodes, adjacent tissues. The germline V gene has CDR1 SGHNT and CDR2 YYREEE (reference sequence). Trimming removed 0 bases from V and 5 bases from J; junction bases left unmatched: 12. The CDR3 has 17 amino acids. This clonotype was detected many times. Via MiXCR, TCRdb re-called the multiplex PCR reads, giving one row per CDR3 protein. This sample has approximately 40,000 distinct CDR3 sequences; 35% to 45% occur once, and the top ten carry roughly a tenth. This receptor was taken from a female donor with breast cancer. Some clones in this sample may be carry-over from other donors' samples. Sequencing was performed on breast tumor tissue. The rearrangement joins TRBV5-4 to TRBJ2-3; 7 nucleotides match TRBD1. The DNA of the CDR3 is TGTGCCAGCAGCTTGGCGTCGGGACAGATATTGGGAGATACGCAGTATTTT. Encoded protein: CASSLASGQILGDTQYF.